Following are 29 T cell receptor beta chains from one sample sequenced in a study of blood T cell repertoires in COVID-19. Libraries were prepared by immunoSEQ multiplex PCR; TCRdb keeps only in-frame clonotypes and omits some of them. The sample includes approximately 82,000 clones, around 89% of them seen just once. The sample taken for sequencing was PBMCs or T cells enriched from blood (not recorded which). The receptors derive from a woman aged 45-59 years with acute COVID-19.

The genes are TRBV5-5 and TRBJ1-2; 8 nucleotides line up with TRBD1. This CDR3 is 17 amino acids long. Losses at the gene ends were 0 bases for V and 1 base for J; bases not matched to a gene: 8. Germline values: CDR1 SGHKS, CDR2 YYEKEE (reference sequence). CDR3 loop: CASSLGAPGQVNYGYTF. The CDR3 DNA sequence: TGTGCCAGCAGCTTGGGGGCACCGGGACAGGTTAACTATGGCTACACCTTC.

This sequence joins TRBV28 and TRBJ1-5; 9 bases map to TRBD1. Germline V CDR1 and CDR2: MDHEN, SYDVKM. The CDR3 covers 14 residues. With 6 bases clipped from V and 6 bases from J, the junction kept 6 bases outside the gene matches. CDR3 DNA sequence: TGTGCCAGCAGATCCACAGGGGGCACTCAGCCCCAGCATTTT. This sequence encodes CASRSTGGTQPQHF. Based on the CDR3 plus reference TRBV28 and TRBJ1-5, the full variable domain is DVKVTQSSRYLVKRTGEKVFLECVQDMDHENMFWYRQDPGLGLRLIYFSYDVKMKEKGDIPEGYSVSREKKERFSLILESASTNQTSMYLCASRSTGGTQPQHFGDGTRLSIL.

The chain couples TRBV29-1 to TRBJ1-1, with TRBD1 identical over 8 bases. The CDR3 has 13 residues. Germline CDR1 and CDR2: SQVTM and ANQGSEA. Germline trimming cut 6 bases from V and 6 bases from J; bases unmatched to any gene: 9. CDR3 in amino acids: CSVGDRRIAEAFF. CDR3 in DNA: TGCAGCGTGGGGGACAGGCGGATTGCTGAAGCTTTCTTT.

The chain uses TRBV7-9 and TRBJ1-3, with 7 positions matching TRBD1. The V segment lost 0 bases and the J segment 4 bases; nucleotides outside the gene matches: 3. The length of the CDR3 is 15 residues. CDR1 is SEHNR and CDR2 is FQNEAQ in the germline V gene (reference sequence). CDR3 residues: CASSLAGTEGNTIYF. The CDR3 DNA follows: TGTGCCAGCAGCTTAGCCGGGACAGAAGGAAACACCATATATTTT.

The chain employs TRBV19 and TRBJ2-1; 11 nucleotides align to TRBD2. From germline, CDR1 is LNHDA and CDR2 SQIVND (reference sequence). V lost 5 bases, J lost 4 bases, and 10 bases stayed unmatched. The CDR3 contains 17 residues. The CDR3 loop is CASSSLPGLAVYNEQFF. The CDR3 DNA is TGTGCCAGTAGTTCCTTACCGGGACTAGCGGTTTACAATGAGCAGTTCTTC.

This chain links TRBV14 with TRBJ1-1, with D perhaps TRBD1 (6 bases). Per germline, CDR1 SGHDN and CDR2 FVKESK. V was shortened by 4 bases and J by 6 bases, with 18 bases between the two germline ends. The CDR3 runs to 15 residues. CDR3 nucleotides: TGTGCCAGCAGCCGACGTCGACAGGCCTATGCTGAAGCTTTCTTT. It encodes CASSRRRQAYAEAFF.

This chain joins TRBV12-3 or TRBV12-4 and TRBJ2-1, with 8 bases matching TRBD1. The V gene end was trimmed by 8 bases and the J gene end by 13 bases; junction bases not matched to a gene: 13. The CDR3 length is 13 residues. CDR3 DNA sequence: TGTGCCAGCCTCTCCGGACAGGGTCTGGATCAGTTCTTC. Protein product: CASLSGQGLDQFF.

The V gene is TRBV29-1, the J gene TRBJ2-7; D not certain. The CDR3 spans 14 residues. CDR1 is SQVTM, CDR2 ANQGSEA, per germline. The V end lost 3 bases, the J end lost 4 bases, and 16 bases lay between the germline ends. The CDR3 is CSVEAGFRKYEQYF. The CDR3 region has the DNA TGCAGCGTTGAGGCCGGGTTTAGGAAGTACGAGCAGTACTTC.

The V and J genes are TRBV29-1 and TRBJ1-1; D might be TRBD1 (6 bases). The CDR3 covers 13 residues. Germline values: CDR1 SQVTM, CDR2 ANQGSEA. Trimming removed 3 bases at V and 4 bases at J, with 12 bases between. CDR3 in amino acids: CSVDRGEGTEAFF. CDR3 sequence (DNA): TGCAGCGTTGACAGGGGTGAGGGCACTGAAGCTTTCTTT. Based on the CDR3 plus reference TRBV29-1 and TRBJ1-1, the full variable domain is SAVISQKPSRDICQRGTSLTIQCQVDSQVTMMFWYRQQPGQSLTLIATANQGSEATYESGFVIDKFPISRPNLTFSTLTVSNMSPEDSSIYLCSVDRGEGTEAFFGQGTRLTVV.

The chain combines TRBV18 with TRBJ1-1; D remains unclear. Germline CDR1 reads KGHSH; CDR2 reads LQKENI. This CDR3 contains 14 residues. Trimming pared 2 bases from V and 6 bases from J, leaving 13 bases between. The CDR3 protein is CASSPGWSEAEAFF. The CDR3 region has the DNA TGTGCCAGCTCACCAGGATGGAGTGAAGCTGAAGCTTTCTTT.

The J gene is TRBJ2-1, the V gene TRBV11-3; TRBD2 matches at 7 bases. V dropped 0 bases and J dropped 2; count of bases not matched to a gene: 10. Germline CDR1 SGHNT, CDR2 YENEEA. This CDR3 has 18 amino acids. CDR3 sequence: CASSLDLSGEGTYNEQFF. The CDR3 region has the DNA TGTGCCAGCAGCTTAGATCTTTCGGGGGAGGGAACCTACAATGAGCAGTTCTTC. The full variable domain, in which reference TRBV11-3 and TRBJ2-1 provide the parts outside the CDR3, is EAGVVQSPRYKIIEKKQPVAFWCNPISGHNTLYWYLQNLGQGPELLIRYENEEAVDDSQLPKDRFSAERLKGVDSTLKIQPAELGDSAVYLCASSLDLSGEGTYNEQFFGPGTRLTVL.

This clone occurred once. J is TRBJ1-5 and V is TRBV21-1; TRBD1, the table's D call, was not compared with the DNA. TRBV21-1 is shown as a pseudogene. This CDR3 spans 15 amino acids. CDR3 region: CASRMTQYTKEPQHF. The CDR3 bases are TGTGCCAGCAGGATGACACAATACACCAAGGAGCCCCAGCATTTT.

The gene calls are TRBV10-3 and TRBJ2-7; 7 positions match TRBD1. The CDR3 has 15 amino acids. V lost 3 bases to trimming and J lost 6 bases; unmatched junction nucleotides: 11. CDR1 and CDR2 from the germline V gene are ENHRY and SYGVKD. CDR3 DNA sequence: TGTGCCATCAGTGAACGGGACAGTAGGGCATCCGAGCAGTACTTC. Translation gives CAISERDSRASEQYF.

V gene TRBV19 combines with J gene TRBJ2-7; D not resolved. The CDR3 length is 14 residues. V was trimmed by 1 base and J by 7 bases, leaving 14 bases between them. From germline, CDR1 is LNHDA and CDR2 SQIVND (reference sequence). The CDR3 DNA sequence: TGTGCCAGTAGTATAGCAGTAGGAACCGGGGAGCAGTACTTC. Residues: CASSIAVGTGEQYF. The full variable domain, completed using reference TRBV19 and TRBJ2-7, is DGGITQSPKYLFRKEGQNVTLSCEQNLNHDAMYWYRQDPGQGLRLIYYSQIVNDFQKGDIAEGYSVSREKKESFPLTVTSAQKNPTAFYLCASSIAVGTGEQYFGPGTRLTVT.

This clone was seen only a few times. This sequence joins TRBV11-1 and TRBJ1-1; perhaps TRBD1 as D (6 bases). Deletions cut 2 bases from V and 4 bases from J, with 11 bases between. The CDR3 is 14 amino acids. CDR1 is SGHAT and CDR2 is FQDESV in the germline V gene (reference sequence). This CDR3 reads CASSLNRDSTEAFF. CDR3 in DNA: TGTGCCAGCAGCTTAAACAGGGATAGCACTGAAGCTTTCTTT.

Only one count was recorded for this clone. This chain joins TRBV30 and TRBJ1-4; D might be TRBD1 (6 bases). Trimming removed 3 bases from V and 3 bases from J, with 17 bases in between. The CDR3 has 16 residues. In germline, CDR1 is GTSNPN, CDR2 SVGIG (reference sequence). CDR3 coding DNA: TGTGCCTGGAGCGCCTTCCAAGGGGGGGCTAATGAAAAACTGTTTTTT. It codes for CAWSAFQGGANEKLFF.

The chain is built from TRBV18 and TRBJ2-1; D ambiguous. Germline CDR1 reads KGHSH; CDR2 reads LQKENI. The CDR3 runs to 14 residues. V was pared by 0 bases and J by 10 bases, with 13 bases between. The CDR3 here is CASSPPIEVSEQFF. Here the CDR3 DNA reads TGTGCCAGCTCACCACCGATCGAGGTCAGCGAGCAGTTCTTC.

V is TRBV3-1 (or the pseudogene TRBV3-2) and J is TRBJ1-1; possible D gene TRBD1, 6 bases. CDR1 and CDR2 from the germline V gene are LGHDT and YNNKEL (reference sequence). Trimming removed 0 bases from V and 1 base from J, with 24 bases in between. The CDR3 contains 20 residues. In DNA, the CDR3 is TGTGCCAGCAGCCAAGATCACCTGGGGGGGCACTATCCAGGGAACACTGAAGCTTTCTTT. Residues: CASSQDHLGGHYPGNTEAFF.

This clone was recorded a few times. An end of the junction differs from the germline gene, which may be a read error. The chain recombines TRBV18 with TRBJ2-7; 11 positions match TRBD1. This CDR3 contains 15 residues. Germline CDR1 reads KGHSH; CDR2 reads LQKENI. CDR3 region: CASSPWTGGSNEQYF. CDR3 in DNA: TGTGCCAGCTCCCCTTGGACAGGGGGCTCCAACGAGCAGTACTTC.

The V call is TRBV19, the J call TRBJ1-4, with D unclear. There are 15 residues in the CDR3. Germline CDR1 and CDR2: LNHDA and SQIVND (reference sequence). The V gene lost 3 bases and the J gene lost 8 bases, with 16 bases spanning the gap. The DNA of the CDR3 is TGTGCCAGTAGTATCTCTTTCCAGGAACCCGAAAAACTGTTTTTT. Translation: CASSISFQEPEKLFF.

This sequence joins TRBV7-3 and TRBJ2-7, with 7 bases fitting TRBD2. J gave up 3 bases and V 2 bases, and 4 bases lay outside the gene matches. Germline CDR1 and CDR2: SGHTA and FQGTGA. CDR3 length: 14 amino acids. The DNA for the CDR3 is TGTGCCAGCAGCTTAGACGGGGGGAACTACGAGCAGTACTTC. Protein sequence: CASSLDGGNYEQYF.

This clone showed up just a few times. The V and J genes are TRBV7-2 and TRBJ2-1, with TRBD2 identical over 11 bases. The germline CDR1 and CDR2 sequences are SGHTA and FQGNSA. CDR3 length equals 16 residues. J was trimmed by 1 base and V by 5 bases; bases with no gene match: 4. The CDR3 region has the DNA TGTGCCAGCAGCCCAATAGCGGGAGGGTCCTACAATGAGCAGTTCTTC. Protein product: CASSPIAGGSYNEQFF. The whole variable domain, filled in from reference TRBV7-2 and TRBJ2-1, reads GAGVSQSPSNKVTEKGKDVELRCDPISGHTALYWYRQSLGQGLEFLIYFQGNSAPDKSGLPSDRFSAERTGGSVSTLTIQRTQQEDSAVYLCASSPIAGGSYNEQFFGPGTRLTVL.

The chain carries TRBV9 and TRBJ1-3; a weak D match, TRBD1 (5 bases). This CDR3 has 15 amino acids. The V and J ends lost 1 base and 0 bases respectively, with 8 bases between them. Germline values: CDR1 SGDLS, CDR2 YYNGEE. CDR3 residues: CASSVTGDSGNTIYF. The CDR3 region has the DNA TGTGCCAGCAGCGTAACAGGAGACTCTGGAAACACCATATATTTT.

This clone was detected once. The CDR3 region is CATSEDRVGSPLHF. CDR3 bases: TGTGCCACCAGTGAGGACAGGGTTGGATCACCCCTCCACTTT. The rearrangement links TRBV24-1 to TRBJ1-6; TRBD1 aligns across 8 bases. V lost 4 bases and J lost 10; bases outside the gene matches: 5. The CDR3 runs to 14 residues. Germline V gene data show CDR1 as KGHDR and CDR2 as SFDVKD.

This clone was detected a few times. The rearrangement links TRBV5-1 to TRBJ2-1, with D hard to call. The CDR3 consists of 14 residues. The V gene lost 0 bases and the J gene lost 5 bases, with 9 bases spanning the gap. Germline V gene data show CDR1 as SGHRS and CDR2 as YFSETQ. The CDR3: CASSLEADNNEQFF. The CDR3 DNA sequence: TGCGCCAGCAGCTTGGAGGCGGATAACAATGAGCAGTTCTTC.

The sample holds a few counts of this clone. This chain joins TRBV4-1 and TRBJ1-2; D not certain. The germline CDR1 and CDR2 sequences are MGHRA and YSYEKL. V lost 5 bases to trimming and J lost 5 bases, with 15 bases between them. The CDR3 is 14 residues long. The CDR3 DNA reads TGCGCCAGCAGCGCGCATTGGGGAGGATATGGCTACACCTTC. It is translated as CASSAHWGGYGYTF.

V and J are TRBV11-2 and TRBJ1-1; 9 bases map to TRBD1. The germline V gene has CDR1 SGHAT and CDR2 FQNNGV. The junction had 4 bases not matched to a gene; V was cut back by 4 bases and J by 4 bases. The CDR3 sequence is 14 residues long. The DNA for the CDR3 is TGTGCCAGCAGCTCACAGGGGGCTAGCACTGAAGCTTTCTTT. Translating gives CASSSQGASTEAFF. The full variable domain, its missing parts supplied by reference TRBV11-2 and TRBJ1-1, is EAGVAQSPRYKIIEKRQSVAFWCNPISGHATLYWYQQILGQGPKLLIQFQNNGVVDDSQLPKDRFSAERLKGVDSTLKIQPAKLEDSAVYLCASSSQGASTEAFFGQGTRLTVV.

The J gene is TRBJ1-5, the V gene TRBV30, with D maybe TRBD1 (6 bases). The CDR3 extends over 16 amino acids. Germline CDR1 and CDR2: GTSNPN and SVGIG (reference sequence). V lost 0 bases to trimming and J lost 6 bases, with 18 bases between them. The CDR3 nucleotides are TGTGCCTGGAGTGTTAGGGATGAACAGGGAGTTCAGCCCCAGCATTTT. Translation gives CAWSVRDEQGVQPQHF.

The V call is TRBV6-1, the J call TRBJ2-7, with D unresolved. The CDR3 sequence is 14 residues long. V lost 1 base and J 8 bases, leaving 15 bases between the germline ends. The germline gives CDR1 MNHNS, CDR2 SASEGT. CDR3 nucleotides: TGTGCCAGCAGTGAAGATCACGGAGATAGACAGCAGTACTTC. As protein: CASSEDHGDRQQYF.